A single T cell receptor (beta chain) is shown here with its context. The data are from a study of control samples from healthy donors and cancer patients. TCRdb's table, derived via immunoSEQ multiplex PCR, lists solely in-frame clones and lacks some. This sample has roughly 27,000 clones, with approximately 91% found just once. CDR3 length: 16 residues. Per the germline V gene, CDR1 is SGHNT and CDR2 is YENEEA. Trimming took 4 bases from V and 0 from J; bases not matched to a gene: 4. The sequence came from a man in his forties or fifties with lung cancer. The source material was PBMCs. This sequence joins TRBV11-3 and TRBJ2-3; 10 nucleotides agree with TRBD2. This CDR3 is CASSSTGLASTDTQYF. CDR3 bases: TGTGCCAGCAGCTCGACGGGACTAGCGAGCACAGATACGCAGTATTTT. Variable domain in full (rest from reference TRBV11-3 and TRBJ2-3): EAGVVQSPRYKIIEKKQPVAFWCNPISGHNTLYWYLQNLGQGPELLIRYENEEAVDDSQLPKDRFSAERLKGVDSTLKIQPAELGDSAVYLCASSSTGLASTDTQYFGPGTRLTVL.